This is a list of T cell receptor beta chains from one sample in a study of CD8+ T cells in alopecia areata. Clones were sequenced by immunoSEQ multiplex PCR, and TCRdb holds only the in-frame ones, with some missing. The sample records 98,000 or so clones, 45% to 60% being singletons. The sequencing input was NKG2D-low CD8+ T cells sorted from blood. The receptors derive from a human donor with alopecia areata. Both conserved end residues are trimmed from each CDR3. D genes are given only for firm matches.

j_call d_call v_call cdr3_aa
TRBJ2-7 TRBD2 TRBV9 ASSSNPTSAGFSYEQY
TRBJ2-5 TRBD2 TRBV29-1 SVGLSDRTSGQETQY
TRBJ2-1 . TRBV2 ASSASAYNEQF
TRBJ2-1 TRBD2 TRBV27 ASSSSGLAVNEQF
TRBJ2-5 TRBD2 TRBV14 ASSQAGWETQY
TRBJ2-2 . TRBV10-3 AIPGVGAGELF
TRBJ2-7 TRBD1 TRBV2 ASSEARRGRNEQY
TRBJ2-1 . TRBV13 ASSLRKKQF
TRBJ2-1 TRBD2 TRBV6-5 ASRRAGSSYNEQF
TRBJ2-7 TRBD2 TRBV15 ATSGWAGGSSSYEQY
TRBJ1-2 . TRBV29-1 SVGGGRNYGYT
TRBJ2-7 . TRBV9 ASSVALDYEQY
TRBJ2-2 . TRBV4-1 ASSLVGGQVTGELF
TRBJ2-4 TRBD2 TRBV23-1 ASSQSGRVTKNIQY
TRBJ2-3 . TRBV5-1 ASSLVQGPDTQY
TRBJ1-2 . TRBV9 ASSVANGELYGYT
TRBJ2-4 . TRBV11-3 ASSLGAGTIQY
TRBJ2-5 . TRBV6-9 ASSFSFGYQTQY
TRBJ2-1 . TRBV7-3 ASSFGGTSYNEQF
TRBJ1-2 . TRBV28 ASSPLGRDGYT
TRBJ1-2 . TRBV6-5 ASSWVYGYT
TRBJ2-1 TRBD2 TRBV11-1 ASSSSLAGLNNEQF
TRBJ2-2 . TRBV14 ASSQLQFTGELF
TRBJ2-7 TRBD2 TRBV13 ASSYGTKYEQY
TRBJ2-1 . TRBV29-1 SVRARNNEQF
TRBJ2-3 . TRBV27 ASSLSSPNTDTQY
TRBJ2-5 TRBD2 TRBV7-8 ASSPTGTSGIETQY
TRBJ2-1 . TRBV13 ASRGDGRGNEQF
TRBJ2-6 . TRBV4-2 ASSQDLPSTGANVLT
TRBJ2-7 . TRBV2 ASSRQMDSGRSYEQY
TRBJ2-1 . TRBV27 ASSLSAGSSLEQF
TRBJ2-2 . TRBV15 ATSRLGTPNTGELF
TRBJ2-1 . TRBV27 ASSLTGNNEQF
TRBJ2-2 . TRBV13 ASSYPTGNTGELF
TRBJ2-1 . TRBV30 AWSLQANEQF
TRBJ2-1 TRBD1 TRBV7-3 ASSLTTGSNEQF
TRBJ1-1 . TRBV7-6 ASSILVEGTMNTEAF
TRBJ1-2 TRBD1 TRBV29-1 SGAGQDGYGYT
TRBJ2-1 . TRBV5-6 ASSYGLSGEQF
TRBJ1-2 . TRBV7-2 ASSLVRAFWGYT
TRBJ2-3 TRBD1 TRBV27 ASTGGSRGTDTQY
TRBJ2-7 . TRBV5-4 ASSLSGAGHEQY
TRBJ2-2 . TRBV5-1 ASSWNTGELF
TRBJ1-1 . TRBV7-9 ASLSDPTEAF
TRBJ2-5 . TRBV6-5 ASSYGSGGETQY
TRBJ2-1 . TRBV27 ASSALGDEQF
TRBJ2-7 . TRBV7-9 ASSPQGGAEYYEQY
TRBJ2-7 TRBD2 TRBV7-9 ASSPNGLAGAYEQY
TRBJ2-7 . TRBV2 ASREQGVYEQY
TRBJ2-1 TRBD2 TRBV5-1 ASSPGLAVYPTQF
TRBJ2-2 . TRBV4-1 ASSHRSNTGELF
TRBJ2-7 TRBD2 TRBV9 ASSVGLAGGDEQY
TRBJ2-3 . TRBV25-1 ASRQGSSTDTQY